This T cell receptor (beta chain) comes out of a study of shared clonotypes between healthy human individuals. Generated by immunoSEQ multiplex PCR, the TCRdb table keeps only in-frame clones and is missing some. The data contain some 1.5 million clones, 95% to 99% of them singletons. A single count supports this clone. In the same sample, other DNA sequences code for this CDR3. CDR1 KGHSH and CDR2 LQKENI come from the germline V gene. The CDR3 consists of 15 residues. Trimming pared 0 bases from V and 1 base from J, leaving 7 bases between. The chain recombines TRBV18 with TRBJ1-3; D gene uncertain. The sample was naive CD4+ T cells sorted from blood. Subset noted: CD45RA+ positively selected. This clonotype was sampled from a man in his thirties or forties in good health. The CDR3 DNA reads as TGTGCCAGCTCACCACCGCCCGGGTCTGGAAACACCATATATTTT. Translated: CASSPPPGSGNTIYF. The variable domain in full, completed from reference TRBV18 and TRBJ1-3, reads NAGVMQNPRHLVRRRGQEARLRCSPMKGHSHVYWYRQLPEEGLKFMVYLQKENIIDESGMPKERFSAEFPKEGPSILRIQQVVRGDSAAYFCASSPPPGSGNTIYFGEGSWLTVV.